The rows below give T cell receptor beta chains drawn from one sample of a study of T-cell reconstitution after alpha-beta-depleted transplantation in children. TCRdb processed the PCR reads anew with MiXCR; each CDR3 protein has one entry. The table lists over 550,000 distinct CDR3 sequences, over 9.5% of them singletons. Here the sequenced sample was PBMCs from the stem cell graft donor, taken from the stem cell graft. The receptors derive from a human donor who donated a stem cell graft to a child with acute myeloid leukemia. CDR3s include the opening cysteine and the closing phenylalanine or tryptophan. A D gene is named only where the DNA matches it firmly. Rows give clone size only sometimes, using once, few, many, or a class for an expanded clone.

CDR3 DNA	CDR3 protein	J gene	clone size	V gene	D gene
TGCAGTGCTAGGGGACTAGCCAATGAGCAGTTCTTC	CSARGLANEQFF	TRBJ2-1	.	TRBV20-1	TRBD2
TGTGCCAGCAGTTACTCGGGTGCAGGGGATACCGGGGAGCTGTTTTTT	CASSYSGAGDTGELFF	TRBJ2-2	few	TRBV6-5	.
TGTGCCAGCAGCTTAAGCCGTCGGGGGACCTCTGGAAACACCATATATTTT	CASSLSRRGTSGNTIYF	TRBJ1-3	few	TRBV7-3	.
TGTGCCAGCAGCTTATCTCTAGCGGGAGGGCCCGGAGATACGCAGTATTTT	CASSLSLAGGPGDTQYF	TRBJ2-3	many	TRBV11-2	TRBD2
TGCAGCGTTCCTACCGCCGCGGGACAGACCTACAATGAGCAGTTCTTC	CSVPTAAGQTYNEQFF	TRBJ2-1	.	TRBV29-1	.
TGTGCCAGCAGCTTCCGGACTAGCGGGAGATTTGATAGTGAGCAGTTCTTC	CASSFRTSGRFDSEQFF	TRBJ2-1	.	TRBV7-8	TRBD2
TGTGCCAGCAGTGAAGCTGGTCTAGCGGGAGGGCAGGAGCAGTTCTTC	CASSEAGLAGGQEQFF	TRBJ2-1	.	TRBV2	TRBD2
TGTGCCAGCACCCTTGGGGCTAGCGGGACCGGGGAGCTGTTTTTT	CASTLGASGTGELFF	TRBJ2-2	many	TRBV12-3/TRBV12-4	TRBD2
TGTGCCAGCAGCCTAGCGGAAATAGATACGCAGTATTTT	CASSLAEIDTQYF	TRBJ2-3	.	TRBV12-3/TRBV12-4	TRBD2
TGTGCCAGCAGCCCGGGCCCAGCCAGTTCGGGGGAGCTGTTTTTT	CASSPGPASSGELFF	TRBJ2-2	many	TRBV6-1	.